Sequencing of this TCR beta chain was carried out in a study of cytomegalovirus exposure and HLA in healthy donors. The PCR used 60 Vbeta and 13 Jbeta primers. Here immunoSEQ multiplex PCR was the method, and the copy in TCRdb shows in-frame clones only, minus some. The sample includes under 200,000 clones, about three quarters of them seen just once. These donors, healthy bone marrow donors, were studied. Germline V CDR1 and CDR2: SQVTM, ANQGSEA. With 5 bases clipped from V and 4 bases from J, the junction kept 6 bases outside the gene matches. The length of the CDR3 is 14 residues. Sequencing input: PBMCs. The TCR originated in a man between 40 and 49 years old in good health and CMV-seronegative. The rearrangement joins TRBV29-1 to TRBJ1-1; 11 bases are shared with TRBD1. CDR3 protein: CSVTRTGGRTEAFF. The DNA of the CDR3 is TGCAGCGTTACCCGGACAGGGGGCCGCACTGAAGCTTTCTTT.